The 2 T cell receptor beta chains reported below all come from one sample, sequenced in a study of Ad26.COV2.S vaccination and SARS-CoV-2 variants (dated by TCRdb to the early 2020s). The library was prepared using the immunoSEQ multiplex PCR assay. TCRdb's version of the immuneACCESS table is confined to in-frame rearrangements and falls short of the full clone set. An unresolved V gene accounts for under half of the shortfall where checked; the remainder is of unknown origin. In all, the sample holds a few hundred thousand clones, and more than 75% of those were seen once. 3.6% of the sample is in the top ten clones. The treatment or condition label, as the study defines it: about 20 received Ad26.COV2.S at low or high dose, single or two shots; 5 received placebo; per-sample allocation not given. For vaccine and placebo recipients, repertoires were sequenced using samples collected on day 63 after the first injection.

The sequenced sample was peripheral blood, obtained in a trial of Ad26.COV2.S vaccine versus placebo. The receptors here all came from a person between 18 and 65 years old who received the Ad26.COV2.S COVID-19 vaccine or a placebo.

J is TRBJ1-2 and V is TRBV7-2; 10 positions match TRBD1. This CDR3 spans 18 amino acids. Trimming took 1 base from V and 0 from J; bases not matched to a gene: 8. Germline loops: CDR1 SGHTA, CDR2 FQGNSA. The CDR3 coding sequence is TGTGCCAGCAGCTTAGGGGACAGGGGCATAACTTCTAACTATGGCTACACCTTC. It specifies CASSLGDRGITSNYGYTF.

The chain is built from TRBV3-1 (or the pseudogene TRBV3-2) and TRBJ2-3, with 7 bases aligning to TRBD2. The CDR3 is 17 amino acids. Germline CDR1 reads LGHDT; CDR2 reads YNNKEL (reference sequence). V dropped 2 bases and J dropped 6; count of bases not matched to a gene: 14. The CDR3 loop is CASSQPWGGVGGDTQYF. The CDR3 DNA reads TGTGCCAGCAGCCAACCCTGGGGGGGAGTTGGGGGTGATACGCAGTATTTT.